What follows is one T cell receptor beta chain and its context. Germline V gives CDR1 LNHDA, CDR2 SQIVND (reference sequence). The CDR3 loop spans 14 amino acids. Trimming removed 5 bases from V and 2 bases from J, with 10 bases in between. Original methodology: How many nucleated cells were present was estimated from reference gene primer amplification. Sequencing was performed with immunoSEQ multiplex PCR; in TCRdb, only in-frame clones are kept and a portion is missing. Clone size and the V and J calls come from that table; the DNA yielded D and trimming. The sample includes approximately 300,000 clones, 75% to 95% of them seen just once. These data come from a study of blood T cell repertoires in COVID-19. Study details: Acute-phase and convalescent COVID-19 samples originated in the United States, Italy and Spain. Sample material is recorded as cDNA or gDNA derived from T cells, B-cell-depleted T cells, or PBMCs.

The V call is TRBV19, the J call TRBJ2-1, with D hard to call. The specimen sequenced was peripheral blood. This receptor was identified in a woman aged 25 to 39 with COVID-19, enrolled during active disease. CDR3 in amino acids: CASSFYSTYNEQFF. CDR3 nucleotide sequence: TGTGCCAGTAGTTTCTACTCAACCTACAATGAGCAGTTCTTC. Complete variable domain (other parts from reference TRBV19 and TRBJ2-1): DGGITQSPKYLFRKEGQNVTLSCEQNLNHDAMYWYRQDPGQGLRLIYYSQIVNDFQKGDIAEGYSVSREKKESFPLTVTSAQKNPTAFYLCASSFYSTYNEQFFGPGTRLTVL.